This T cell receptor beta chain was identified in a study of tumor-infiltrating lymphocytes in primary liver carcinoma. Scientists recovered RNA and DNA together from roughly 21-30 mg of unsorted bulk tissue. Each participant had primary liver carcinoma, and surgical resection was the treatment. The authors made TCR beta cDNA from about 500 ng total RNA with a constant-region primer. Investigators got TCR beta libraries out of three nested multiplex PCR rounds, done with slightly modified ARM-PCR. The opening two PCR rounds, ten to eleven cycles each, paired TRBV1-TRBV30 forward primers with a C-beta reverse primer. In TCRdb, the multiplex PCR reads were re-called with MiXCR into one record per CDR3 protein. The sample includes about 78,000 distinct CDR3 sequences, about two thirds of them seen just once. Germline V CDR1 and CDR2: MDHEN, SYDVKM. With 2 bases removed from V and 8 bases from J, the gap between germline ends came to 25 bases. This CDR3 is 18 amino acids long.

About this clonotype: One base away lies a much larger clone, so this may be a sequencing read error.

This chain links TRBV28 with TRBJ1-5; D gene ambiguous. The receptor was derived from a woman aged 60 to 75 with primary liver carcinoma and hepatitis B virus infection. Sequencing was done on a sample of liver tumor tissue from sampling region 4. Described subset: tumor region T4, right-lateral pole. The CDR3 DNA is TGTGCCAGCAGTTTAATTGTAACAGCCAGCAGTATTAAGGAGCCCCAGCATTTT. Translation: CASSLIVTASSIKEPQHF.